This paragraph reports one T cell receptor (beta chain). This sample is drawn from a study of blood T cell repertoires in COVID-19. Across the whole study: Sites in the United States, Italy and Spain provided acute and convalescent COVID-19 samples. From T cells, B-cell-depleted T cells, or PBMCs came the material, which was cDNA or gDNA.

The CDR3 length is 16 residues. Germline CDR1 is LNHDA and CDR2 is SQIVND (reference sequence). V was pared by 5 bases and J by 4 bases, with 11 bases of the junction left unmatched. Followed longitudinally, the Seattle patients had been enrolled during active infection. TCRdb keeps only in-frame clones here, not all; method: immunoSEQ multiplex PCR. In the table there are 150,000 to 200,000 clones, roughly 90% of which are singletons. This chain connects TRBV19 to TRBJ2-1; 7 bases align to TRBD1. The sequence derives from a man aged 30 to 39 with COVID-19, enrolled during active disease. Sequencing used peripheral blood. The CDR3 sequence is CASSVRQGTLYNEQFF. CDR3 bases: TGTGCCAGTAGTGTTAGACAGGGAACCCTTTACAATGAGCAGTTCTTC.